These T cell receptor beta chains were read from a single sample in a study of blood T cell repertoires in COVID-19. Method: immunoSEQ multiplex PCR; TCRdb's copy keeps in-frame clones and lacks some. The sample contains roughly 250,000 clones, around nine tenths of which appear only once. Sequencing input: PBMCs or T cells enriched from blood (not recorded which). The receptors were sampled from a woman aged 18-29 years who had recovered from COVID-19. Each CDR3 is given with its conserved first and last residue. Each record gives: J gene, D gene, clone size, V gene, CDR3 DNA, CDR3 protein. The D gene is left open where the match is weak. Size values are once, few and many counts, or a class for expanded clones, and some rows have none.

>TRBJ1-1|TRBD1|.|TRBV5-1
TGCGCCAGCAGCTTGGAACAGGGGGCCGGCACTGAAGCTTTCTTT
CASSLEQGAGTEAFF
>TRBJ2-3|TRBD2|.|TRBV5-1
TGCGCCAGCAGCTTAAGGGGACTAGCGGGGGGGCCTAAGACAGATACGCAGTATTTT
CASSLRGLAGGPKTDTQYF
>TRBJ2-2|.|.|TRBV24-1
TGTGCCACCAGTGGTAACGGGGAGCTGTTTTTT
CATSGNGELFF
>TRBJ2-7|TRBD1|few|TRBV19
TGTGCCAGTAGTATTGGACAGGAGACCTACGAGCAGTACTTC
CASSIGQETYEQYF
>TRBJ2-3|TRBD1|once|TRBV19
TGTGCCAGTAGTCCCTTTCAAGACAGGGGCACAGATACGCAGTATTTT
CASSPFQDRGTDTQYF
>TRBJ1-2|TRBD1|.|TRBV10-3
TGTGCCATCAGTGAGTCAGGGGACAGGGGAGGCGGCTACACCTTC
CAISESGDRGGGYTF
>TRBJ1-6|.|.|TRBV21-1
TGTGCCAGCAGCAAGACAGGGTGGAATTCACCCCTCCACTTT
CASSKTGWNSPLHF
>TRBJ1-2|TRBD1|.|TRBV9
TGTGCCAGCAGTGAGGGGGCCGACTATGGCTACACCTTC
CASSEGADYGYTF
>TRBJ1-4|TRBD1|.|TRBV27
TGTGCCAGCAGTTACAGGGGCTTAGCGACGGAACTGTTTTTT
CASSYRGLATELFF
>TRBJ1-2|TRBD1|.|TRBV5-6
TGTGCCAGCAGCTCCCGGACAGGGAGTGAGCTCTTCGGGGGCTACACCTTC
CASSSRTGSELFGGYTF
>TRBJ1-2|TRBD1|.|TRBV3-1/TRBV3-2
TGTGCCAGCGGACAGGGGGCTAACTATGGCTACACCTTC
CASGQGANYGYTF
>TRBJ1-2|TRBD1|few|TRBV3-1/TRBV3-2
TGTGCCAGCAGCCAACCAACACAGGGGTATGGCTACACCTTC
CASSQPTQGYGYTF
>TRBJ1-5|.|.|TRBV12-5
TGTGCTAGTGGTTTGGGACAGGGCAATCAGCCCCAGCATTTT
CASGLGQGNQPQHF
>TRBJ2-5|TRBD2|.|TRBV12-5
TGTGCTAGTGGCAAAAGCGGGATTAGGGAGACCCAGTACTTC
CASGKSGIRETQYF
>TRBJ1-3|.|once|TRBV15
TGTGCCACCAGCAGACGGAGGACAGACTCTGGAAACACCATATATTTT
CATSRRRTDSGNTIYF
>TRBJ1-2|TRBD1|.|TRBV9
TGTGCCAGCAGCGCCGACAGGGGGAACTATGGCTACACCTTC
CASSADRGNYGYTF